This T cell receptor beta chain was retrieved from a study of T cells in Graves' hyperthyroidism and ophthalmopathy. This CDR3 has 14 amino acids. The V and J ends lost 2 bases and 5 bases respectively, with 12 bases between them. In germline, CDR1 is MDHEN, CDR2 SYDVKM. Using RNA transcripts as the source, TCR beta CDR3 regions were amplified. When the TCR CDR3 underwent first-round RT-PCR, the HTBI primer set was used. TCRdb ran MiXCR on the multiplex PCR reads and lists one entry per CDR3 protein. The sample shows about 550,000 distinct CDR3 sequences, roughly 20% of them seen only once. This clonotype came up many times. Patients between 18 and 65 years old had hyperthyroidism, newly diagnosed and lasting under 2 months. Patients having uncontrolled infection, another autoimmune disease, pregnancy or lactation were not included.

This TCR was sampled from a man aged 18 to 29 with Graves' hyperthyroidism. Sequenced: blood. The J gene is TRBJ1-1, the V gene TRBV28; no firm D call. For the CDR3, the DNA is TGTGCCAGCAGTTTACCGACCACGGGGACTGAAGCTTTCTTT. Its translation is CASSLPTTGTEAFF.